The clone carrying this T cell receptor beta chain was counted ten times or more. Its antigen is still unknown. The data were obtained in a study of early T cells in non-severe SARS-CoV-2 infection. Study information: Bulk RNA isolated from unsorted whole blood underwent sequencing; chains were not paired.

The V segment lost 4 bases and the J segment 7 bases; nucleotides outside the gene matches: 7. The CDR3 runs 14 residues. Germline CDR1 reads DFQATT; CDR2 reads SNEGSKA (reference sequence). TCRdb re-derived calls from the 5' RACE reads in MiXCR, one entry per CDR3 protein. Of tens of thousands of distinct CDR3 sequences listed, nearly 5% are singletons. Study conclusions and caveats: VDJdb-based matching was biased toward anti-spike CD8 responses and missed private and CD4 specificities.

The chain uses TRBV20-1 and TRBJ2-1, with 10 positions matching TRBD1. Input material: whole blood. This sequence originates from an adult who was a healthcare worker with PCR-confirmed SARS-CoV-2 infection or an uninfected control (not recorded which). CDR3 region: CSATTGGDLNEQFF. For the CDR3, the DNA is TGCAGTGCTACGACAGGGGGCGATTTAAATGAGCAGTTCTTC.